This T cell receptor (beta chain) was identified during a study of OX40 agonist ivuxolimab in advanced cancers. About the research overall: The patients received agonistic anti-OX40 (CD134) antibody ivuxolimab. Prior therapy, whether anti-PD-1, anti-PD-L1 or anti-CTLA-4, was allowed, and approximately 37% had some. Three patients, one with hepatocellular carcinoma and two with cutaneous melanoma, responded partially.

Autoimmune disease history or systemic immunosuppression disqualified patients. Profiled with immunoSEQ multiplex PCR; TCRdb holds only in-frame clones, not every one. The table shows about 21,000 clones, with around 82% occurring only once. The CDR3 runs 14 residues. J lost 6 bases, V lost 0 bases, and 3 bases had no gene match. Germline V lookup: CDR1 SGHTS, CDR2 YDEGEE. The rearrangement joins TRBV5-8 to TRBJ1-5, with 7 nucleotides matching TRBD1. The sequence was collected from an adult with an advanced solid tumor such as melanoma, head and neck, liver or kidney cancer. The sequencing here drew on CD4+ or CD8+ T cells sorted from blood, taken in a trial of the OX40 agonist ivuxolimab. CDR3 in amino acids: CASSLGQGIQPQHF. CDR3 sequence (DNA): TGTGCCAGCAGCTTGGGACAGGGAATTCAGCCCCAGCATTTT.